This T cell receptor (beta chain) was identified during a study of vaccination and CD4 T cells after COVID-19 (dated by TCRdb to the early 2020s). Broadly, across the study: Every convalescent patient had a positive nasal swab PCR test for SARS-CoV-2, with mild disease in nine patients and severe disease in one. The convalescent cohort comprised six males and four females, including two Hispanic individuals, seven Caucasians, two Asians and one multiracial person. Each participant got two doses of either the Pfizer-BioNTech BNT162b2 vaccine (n=8) or the Moderna mRNA-1273 vaccine (n=2). Post-COVID blood samples from convalescent patients were collected a median of around 100 days after diagnosis, with a range of 35 to 161 days. Post-vaccine blood samples were collected a median of around 70 days after the second vaccine dose, ranging from roughly 13 to 250 days. Overlapping spike peptide pools from SARS-CoV-2 and from the common cold coronaviruses HCoV-NL63, HCoV-OC43 and HCoV-229E were used as culture stimuli. As controls, cultures received a CEFX viral epitope pool (the positive control), an HIV-1 Nef peptide pool (the negative control), or no peptide at all. In under 13 COVID-19 convalescent patients and 4 infection-naive healthy vaccine recipients, researchers compared the spike-specific CD4+ TCR repertoire from before mRNA vaccination with the repertoire from after. On the study overall, not on this receptor specifically: Nearly all vaccine-specific clones in convalescent patients (304 of 307) were mono-reactive for SARS-CoV-2 spike rather than cross-reactive with common cold coronaviruses. Among the post-vaccine SARS-CoV-2-reactive clones in convalescent patients, a median around 90% showed up only after vaccination, which suggests vaccine-specific priming. Only a relatively small number of convalescent patients were included in the study, and early timepoints following natural infection were not analyzed. Although the median number of SARS-CoV-2-reactive clonotypes went up from some 23 after infection to about 38 after vaccination, the increase was not significant.

The protocol used for the library was PCR. DNA from cultured CD4+ T cells underwent TCR sequencing with the Oncomine TCR Beta short-read assay at the Johns Hopkins FTIC core. Genomic DNA was extracted from the cultured CD4+ T cells with the QIAamp micro DNA kit. Oncomine TCR Beta libraries from cultured CD4+ T cells were pooled using unique dual indexes and sequenced on an Illumina iSeq 100. Per the original workflow: Non-productive sequences were removed, and CDR3s not starting with C, not ending with F or W, or shorter than 7 amino acids were discarded. Antigen-specific clonotypes were identified with the MANAFEST web application by comparing peptide-stimulated wells with reference and other culture wells. Positive clones required FDR below 0.05, an odds ratio above 5, and productive frequency above 0.1% in at least two of three replicate wells. Clonotypes that were significantly expanded in both SARS-CoV-2 spike wells and at least one common cold coronavirus spike condition were defined as cross-reactive. Levenshtein distances (stringdist) and unrooted phylogenetic trees (ape) in R version 3.6.1 were used to assess CDR3 homology. TCRdb reprocessing: public reads trimmed at Q25 with fastp, clones called with MiXCR, in-frame beta chains kept. Records with the same CDR3 protein are collapsed into one entry carrying the most frequent genes and DNA. V and J calls and clone size were set by TCRdb, not the authors. The sample includes 9,500 to 15,000 distinct CDR3 sequences, with roughly half observed a single time. Of the sample, 17% is held by the ten largest clones.

Via the germline V gene (reference sequence), CDR1 is LNHNV and CDR2 YYDKDF. From cysteine to phenylalanine, the CDR3 is 15 amino acids long. Only the CDR3 part of the read is kept: 45 bases, read in frame from the first base. V sheds 5 bases and J sheds 0 bases, leaving 12 bases between their ends. A note on this clonotype: The antigen it recognizes is unknown. Per-base qualities were not stored, and no clone one base away is much larger.

The sample's treatment or condition, from its label and the paper: roughly nine-day PBMC culture with coronavirus spike peptide pools or control peptides (ViraFEST assay). The ViraFEST assay, used in the study, expanded antigen-specific T cells with peptide pools and then identified the expanded clonotypes through TCR sequencing. The positive SARS-CoV-2 PCR tests of the convalescent patients were dated from March to December 2020, before the Alpha, Beta and Delta variants emerged in the United States. About 2 million PBMCs per well were cultured in IMDM with about 5% human AB serum and 9 to 10 IU/ml IL-2, plus 10 ug/ml peptide pools. On days 3 and 7, half of the culture medium was replaced with fresh IL-2-containing medium. CD4+ T cells were isolated after approximately ten days of culture through negative selection using the EasySep CD4+ T cell isolation kit. Ficoll-Paque Plus gradient centrifugation was used to isolate PBMCs from whole blood, and the isolated PBMCs were then either used fresh or cryopreserved at -140C. In general, triplicate wells were set up for every culture condition.

The starting material was cultured CD4+ T cells from blood, obtained after SARS-CoV-2 vaccination. This sequence uses TRBV15 and TRBJ2-3; the D gene is possibly TRBD1, with 6 bases matching. The TCR comes from a human donor with COVID-19. This receptor has the CDR3 CATSPGAGSTDTQYF. Here is the DNA: TGTGCCACCAGCCCAGGGGCGGGTAGCACAGATACGCAGTATTTT.